The clone carrying this TCR beta chain has only a few counts. Recruitment covered about two dozen US areas and drew participants whose ages spanned about 18 to 90 years. This specimen comes from a study of blood T cell repertoires in COVID-19. Study-level background: The cDNA or gDNA used as material had been derived from T cells, B-cell-depleted T cells, or PBMCs.

In the original processing: Estimated nucleated cell counts came from reference gene primer amplification. Using immunoSEQ multiplex PCR, the repertoire was profiled, and TCRdb retains in-frame clones only, with some absent. V and J calls and clone size are those listed in that table; D and trimming were worked out from the DNA. The table has about 280,000 clones, about 90% seen once. Sequencing was done on a sample of PBMCs or T cells enriched from blood (not recorded which). This receptor was obtained from a woman between 18 and 29 years old with acute COVID-19.

CDR3 region: CASSHRQVFYGYTF. The CDR3, as DNA: TGTGCCAGCAGTCACAGACAGGTCTTCTATGGCTACACCTTC. The V call is TRBV27, the J call TRBJ1-2; tentative D call: TRBD1 (6 bases). The germline V gene encodes CDR1 MNHEY and CDR2 SMNVEV (reference sequence). V gave up 5 bases and J gave up 4 bases, with 14 bases separating them. The CDR3 extends over 14 amino acids.